This T cell receptor beta chain was recorded in a study of T cells in localized non-small cell lung cancer. Germline lookup yields CDR1 SGHRS and CDR2 YFSETQ. CDR3 length equals 16 residues. V shed 0 bases and J shed 2 bases, with 11 bases lying between them. Notes on this clone: Antigen specificity is unknown.

The assay was immunoSEQ multiplex PCR, and TCRdb's table has in-frame clones only and misses some. The table includes over 55,000 clones, under 90% detected once. Broader study findings: Peak T cell clonality was found in uninvolved adjacent lung, exceeding tumor. Overall survival was longer when the density of T cells in the blood was higher.

This specimen consisted of peripheral blood, obtained before any cancer treatment. The V and J genes are TRBV5-1 and TRBJ2-2; D ambiguous. This sequence originates from a woman between 35 and 70 years old with stage I lung adenocarcinoma. This chain's CDR3 is CASSLGTGPNTGELFF. CDR3 coding DNA: TGCGCCAGCAGCTTGGGGACGGGTCCCAACACCGGGGAGCTGTTTTTT.